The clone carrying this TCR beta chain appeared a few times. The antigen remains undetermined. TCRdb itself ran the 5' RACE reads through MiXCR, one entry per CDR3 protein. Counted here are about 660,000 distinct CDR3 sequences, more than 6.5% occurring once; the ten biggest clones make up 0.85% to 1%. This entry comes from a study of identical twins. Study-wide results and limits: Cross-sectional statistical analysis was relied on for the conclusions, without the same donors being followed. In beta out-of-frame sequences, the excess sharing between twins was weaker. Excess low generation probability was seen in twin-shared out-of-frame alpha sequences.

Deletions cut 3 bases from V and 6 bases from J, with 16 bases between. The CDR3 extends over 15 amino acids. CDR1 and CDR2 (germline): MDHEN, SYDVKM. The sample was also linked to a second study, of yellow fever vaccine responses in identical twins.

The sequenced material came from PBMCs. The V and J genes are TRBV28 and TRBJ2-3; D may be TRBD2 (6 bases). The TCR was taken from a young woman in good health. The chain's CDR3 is CASSFVGREGDTQYF. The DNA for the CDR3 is TGTGCCAGCAGTTTCGTCGGGAGAGAAGGGGATACGCAGTATTTT.